The rows below give T cell receptor beta chains drawn from one sample of a study of blood T cells in healthy people across ages. One entry per CDR3 protein results from TCRdb running MiXCR on the 5' RACE reads. The sample includes just under 750,000 distinct CDR3 sequences, 22% of them seen just once. The source material was blood. The receptors here all came from a man in his sixties or seventies in good health. The CDR3 runs from the conserved cysteine through the conserved F or W. The D gene is left open where the match is weak. Some rows mark clone size as missing; the rest say once, few, many or name a class of expanded clone.

CDR3aa: CASSLQTGGYEQYF; CDR3nt: TGTGCCAGCAGCTTGCAAACAGGGGGCTACGAGCAGTACTTC; abundance: few; v_gene: TRBV5-5; j_gene: TRBJ2-7; d_gene: TRBD1; len: 14
CDR3aa: CASSSRYNEKLFF; CDR3nt: TGTGCCAGCAGTAGCAGGTATAATGAAAAACTGTTTTTT; abundance: many; v_gene: TRBV3-1; j_gene: TRBJ1-4; d_gene: NA; len: 13
CDR3aa: CASSQGYEKLFF; CDR3nt: TGTGCCAGCAGCCAAGGCTATGAAAAACTGTTTTTT; abundance: few; v_gene: TRBV6-5; j_gene: TRBJ1-4; d_gene: NA; len: 12
CDR3aa: CASSSRLQSWGEQFF; CDR3nt: TGTGCCAGCAGTTCCCGACTCCAGTCGTGGGGTGAGCAGTTCTTC; abundance: many; v_gene: TRBV12-3/TRBV12-4; j_gene: TRBJ2-1; d_gene: NA; len: 15
CDR3aa: CSARGLAGRDTQYF; CDR3nt: TGCAGTGCTAGGGGACTAGCGGGAAGAGATACGCAGTATTTT; abundance: NA; v_gene: TRBV20-1; j_gene: TRBJ2-3; d_gene: TRBD2; len: 14
CDR3aa: CASGSLGDTQYF; CDR3nt: TGTGCCAGCGGTTCCTTAGGGGATACGCAGTATTTT; abundance: few; v_gene: TRBV28; j_gene: TRBJ2-3; d_gene: NA; len: 12
CDR3aa: CAISAPDHYEQYF; CDR3nt: TGTGCCATCAGTGCCCCGGACCACTACGAGCAGTACTTC; abundance: NA; v_gene: TRBV10-3; j_gene: TRBJ2-7; d_gene: NA; len: 13
CDR3aa: CSARGDGTLAKNIQYF; CDR3nt: TGCAGTGCTAGGGGGGACGGCACCCTTGCCAAAAACATTCAGTACTTC; abundance: once; v_gene: TRBV20-1; j_gene: TRBJ2-4; d_gene: NA; len: 16
CDR3aa: CSASFAGGERGYTF; CDR3nt: TGCAGTGCTAGTTTCGCAGGGGGCGAGAGGGGCTACACCTTC; abundance: few; v_gene: TRBV20-1; j_gene: TRBJ1-2; d_gene: TRBD1; len: 14
CDR3aa: CASSLEGSRGREQFF; CDR3nt: TGTGCCAGCAGCTTAGAAGGGTCCCGAGGGCGTGAGCAGTTCTTC; abundance: many; v_gene: TRBV7-2; j_gene: TRBJ2-1; d_gene: NA; len: 15
CDR3aa: CSARKVTGTSGYNEQFF; CDR3nt: TGCAGTGCTAGGAAGGTGACGGGGACTAGCGGCTACAATGAGCAGTTCTTC; abundance: NA; v_gene: TRBV20-1; j_gene: TRBJ2-1; d_gene: TRBD2; len: 17
CDR3aa: CASSQDHGADTQYF; CDR3nt: TGCGCCAGCAGCCAAGATCATGGGGCGGACACCCAGTACTTC; abundance: NA; v_gene: TRBV4-3; j_gene: TRBJ2-5; d_gene: NA; len: 14